A selection of T cell receptor beta chains follows, all from one sample in a study of regulatory T cells in long-lasting Graves disease. TCRdb re-derived calls from the multiplex PCR reads in MiXCR, one entry per CDR3 protein. Altogether around 460,000 distinct CDR3 sequences are present, approximately 23% being singletons, with the ten largest covering around 13%. The starting material was peripheral blood mononuclear cells (PBMCs), obtained when the disease was refractory, from a patient treated with antithyroid drugs. The receptors were gathered from a female donor with Graves disease. Each CDR3 is given without its conserved first and last residue. A D gene is named only where the DNA matches it firmly. For some rows the clone size is stated as once, few or many, or as a class when expanded; others skip it.

j_gene | abundance | d_gene | v_gene | len | CDR3aa
TRBJ1-5 | NA | NA | TRBV6-1 | 11 | ASIDRSNQPQH
TRBJ1-4 | many | NA | TRBV11-2 | 11 | ASTFLEGEKLF
TRBJ2-7 | NA | NA | TRBV11-2 | 11 | ASSLPLVGEQY
TRBJ1-1 | NA | NA | TRBV29-1 | 10 | SVPRSNTEAF
TRBJ2-5 | many | NA | TRBV6-1 | 11 | ASRPMNQETQY
TRBJ1-1 | many | NA | TRBV5-1 | 12 | ASSLTSGNTEAF
TRBJ1-1 | many | NA | TRBV12-3/TRBV12-4 | 12 | ASIQTGGITEAF
TRBJ2-5 | many | NA | TRBV7-6 | 11 | ASSLAVGTRGD
TRBJ2-1 | NA | NA | TRBV9 | 15 | ASSVGGRGTTYNEQF
TRBJ2-7 | NA | TRBD1 | TRBV7-2 | 13 | ASSLSWDRRNEQY
TRBJ2-2 | NA | TRBD2 | TRBV4-1 | 15 | ASSQDVTSGRTGELF
TRBJ2-4 | few | NA | TRBV15 | 13 | ATSREIGTKNIQY
TRBJ2-1 | few | TRBD1 | TRBV9 | 13 | ASSVAGTGYNEQF
TRBJ2-5 | NA | NA | TRBV11-1 | 13 | ASSSPEVGQETQY
TRBJ2-7 | many | TRBD2 | TRBV2 | 12 | ASSLAGATYEQY
TRBJ2-3 | few | TRBD2 | TRBV12-3/TRBV12-4 | 14 | ASSFAGGLITDTQY
TRBJ1-2 | many | TRBD1 | TRBV28 | 12 | ASSFRDRANGYT
TRBJ1-1 | NA | NA | TRBV4-3 | 12 | ASSQGMRSTEAF
TRBJ1-5 | many | NA | TRBV7-2 | 10 | ASSLGNQPQH
TRBJ1-1 | many | NA | TRBV28 | 10 | AGGGENTEAF
TRBJ2-4 | few | NA | TRBV19 | 12 | ASSIGTAKNIQY
TRBJ1-6 | many | TRBD1 | TRBV12-3/TRBV12-4 | 13 | ASKNRDRYNSPLH
TRBJ2-5 | many | NA | TRBV7-2 | 13 | ASSSLGGLQETQY
TRBJ1-1 | NA | NA | TRBV6-2/TRBV6-3 | 13 | ASSYSGQPHTEAF
TRBJ2-7 | NA | NA | TRBV7-9 | 9 | ASRRDNEQY
TRBJ1-1 | NA | NA | TRBV9 | 12 | ASSVSPGDSEAF
TRBJ2-7 | many | TRBD2 | TRBV11-2 | 11 | ASSYGLAYEQY
TRBJ2-7 | NA | TRBD2 | TRBV5-1 | 12 | ASSWTSGPYEQY
TRBJ1-1 | many | NA | TRBV2 | 12 | ASTPREMNTEAF
TRBJ2-7 | few | NA | TRBV6-2/TRBV6-3 | 13 | ASSYSLVGSYEQY
TRBJ1-1 | many | NA | TRBV2 | 12 | ASSDLGVNTEAF
TRBJ2-5 | many | NA | TRBV20-1 | 12 | SAPRGGVEETQY
TRBJ2-5 | few | TRBD2 | TRBV6-1 | 13 | ASTLGGGASETQY
TRBJ2-7 | many | NA | TRBV2 | 13 | ASRPRGGLTYEQY
TRBJ2-2 | few | NA | TRBV20-1 | 11 | STSRGNTGELF
TRBJ1-3 | NA | NA | TRBV12-3/TRBV12-4 | 12 | ASQRGFPGNTIY
TRBJ2-7 | few | TRBD1 | TRBV11-2 | 12 | ASSLVGRGYEQY
TRBJ1-1 | many | NA | TRBV9 | 12 | ASSVTSAGTEAF
TRBJ2-7 | many | TRBD2 | TRBV6-1 | 13 | ASSRAGGNSYEQY
TRBJ2-1 | few | TRBD2 | TRBV20-1 | 15 | SARDLTSGGTYNEQF
TRBJ1-2 | NA | NA | TRBV4-3 | 12 | ASSQQQGDHGYT
TRBJ2-2 | NA | TRBD1 | TRBV12-5 | 14 | ASGLYTGTATGELF
TRBJ1-1 | NA | TRBD1 | TRBV12-3/TRBV12-4 | 12 | ASSQGQGAGEAF
TRBJ2-5 | many | NA | TRBV6-5 | 11 | AVTGGGQETQY
TRBJ1-2 | many | NA | TRBV11-2 | 11 | ASSPRREYGYT
TRBJ1-1 | NA | NA | TRBV12-3/TRBV12-4 | 13 | ASSQGAQMNTEAF
TRBJ2-3 | NA | NA | TRBV7-2 | 12 | ASSRDLHTDTQY
TRBJ2-3 | few | TRBD2 | TRBV13 | 11 | ASSTQGRGGTY
TRBJ2-7 | NA | NA | TRBV7-9 | 13 | ASSLEAQLMGQQY